The 12 T cell receptor beta chains below all came from one sample that was sequenced in a study of blood T cell repertoires in COVID-19 (TCRdb year 2020). The library was built by means of the immunoSEQ multiplex PCR assay. TCRdb's version of the immuneACCESS table is confined to in-frame rearrangements and falls short of the full clone set. An unresolved V gene accounts for under half of the shortfall where checked; the remainder is of unknown origin. The sample data list some 250,000 clones, and about four fifths of these were observed just once. Clones ranked in the top ten supply about 3.4% of the sample. Sequencing was carried out using peripheral blood. These TCRs come from a woman aged 18 to 35 with acute or convalescent COVID-19.

The chain recombines TRBV19 with TRBJ1-2, with TRBD1 matching over 7 bases. Per germline, CDR1 LNHDA and CDR2 SQIVND (reference sequence). This CDR3 has 15 residues. V shed 8 bases and J 0 bases; nucleotides not matched to a gene: 9. In DNA form, the CDR3 reads TGTGCCAGTCAAAATCACAGGGGTTCTAACTATGGCTACACCTTC. Its translation is CASQNHRGSNYGYTF.

This chain links TRBV7-9 with TRBJ1-2; perhaps TRBD1 as D (6 bases). V shed 2 bases and J shed 4 bases, with 11 bases lying between them. Germline values: CDR1 SEHNR, CDR2 FQNEAQ (reference sequence). CDR3 length: 14 residues. CDR3 amino acids: CASSLTTGSYGYTF. The CDR3 coding sequence is TGTGCCAGCAGCTTAACTACAGGGTCCTATGGCTACACCTTC.

The J gene is TRBJ1-5, the V gene TRBV9; 7 bases line up with TRBD1. J was trimmed by 5 bases and V by 8 bases; bases with no gene match: 13. The CDR3 sequence is 15 residues long. Germline values: CDR1 SGDLS, CDR2 YYNGEE. The CDR3 loop reads CASNEEGAGHQPQHF. The CDR3 bases are TGTGCCAGTAACGAGGAGGGGGCGGGGCATCAGCCCCAGCATTTT.

This chain links TRBV5-5 with TRBJ2-1; TRBD2 aligns across 15 bases. Germline V gives CDR1 SGHKS, CDR2 YYEKEE (reference sequence). There are 15 residues in the CDR3. V shed 3 bases and J 6 bases; nucleotides not matched to a gene: 1. The CDR3 loop is CASSSGLAGGNEQFF. CDR3 nucleotides: TGTGCCAGCAGCTCGGGACTAGCGGGAGGCAATGAGCAGTTCTTC.

The chain combines TRBV28 with TRBJ1-6; the D gene is possibly TRBD1 (5 bases). V dropped 2 bases and J dropped 10 bases, with 15 bases sitting between them. The length of the CDR3 is 15 residues. From germline, CDR1 is MDHEN and CDR2 SYDVKM. For the CDR3, the DNA is TGTGCCAGCAGTTTAACCCAGGGTAGCGGCTCACCCCTCCACTTT. It translates to CASSLTQGSGSPLHF.

This chain joins TRBV9 and TRBJ1-1; 7 bases match TRBD1. The V and J ends lost 4 bases and 5 bases, in that order; junction bases with no gene match: 5. The CDR3 length is 13 residues. CDR1 and CDR2 from the germline V gene are SGDLS and YYNGEE. The CDR3 coding sequence is TGTGCCAGCAGCCCAAGACAGGGAACTGAAGCTTTCTTT. Protein: CASSPRQGTEAFF.

This clone was seen only once. The chain couples TRBV5-1 to TRBJ2-7, with 11 bases identical to TRBD2. CDR1 and CDR2 from the germline V gene are SGHRS and YFSETQ. Trimming at V came to 3 bases and at J to 7 bases, leaving 9 bases not matched to a gene. This CDR3 is built from 15 residues. CDR3 residues: CASSWGTSGLGEQYF. CDR3 nucleotide sequence: TGCGCCAGCAGCTGGGGGACTAGCGGACTGGGTGAGCAGTACTTC.

The chain carries TRBV11-2 and TRBJ1-5; D uncertain. Trimming removed 2 bases at V and 2 bases at J, with 16 bases between. The CDR3 has 17 amino acids. Germline V gene lookup returns CDR1 SGHAT and CDR2 FQNNGV. The CDR3 nucleotides read TGTGCCAGCAGCTTATTGGTATCGGAGAGTGGCAATCAGCCCCAGCATTTT. Translated, it gives CASSLLVSESGNQPQHF.

V usage is TRBV13 and J usage is TRBJ2-7; 9 bases agree with TRBD2. Germline-derived CDR1 and CDR2 are PRHDT and FYEKMQ (reference sequence). Trimming at V came to 0 bases and at J to 4 bases, leaving 4 bases not matched to a gene. The CDR3 is made up of 15 amino acids. DNA of the CDR3: TGTGCCAGCAGCTTAGGTCAAAGCGGGAGGTACGAGCAGTACTTC. It is translated as CASSLGQSGRYEQYF.

The chain employs TRBV4-1 and TRBJ1-1, with a possible D match to TRBD1 (6 bases). Trimming took off 1 base at V and 5 bases at J, with 17 bases between the two ends. The germline CDR1 and CDR2 sequences are MGHRA and YSYEKL. The CDR3 has 16 residues. The CDR3 nucleotides read TGCGCCAGCAGCCAAGGACCGCGGGGGGCTGAGACTGAAGCTTTCTTT. Translated, it gives CASSQGPRGAETEAFF.

This chain joins TRBV30 and TRBJ1-5; 9 bases match TRBD1. J lost 0 bases, V lost 3 bases, and 3 bases had no gene match. The CDR3 covers 15 residues. The germline V gene has CDR1 GTSNPN and CDR2 SVGIG (reference sequence). The CDR3 here is CAWRGTGTSNQPQHF. The CDR3 DNA reads as TGTGCCTGGAGAGGGACAGGGACTAGCAATCAGCCCCAGCATTTT.

This clone has only a few counts. The chain links TRBV6-4 to TRBJ2-1; weak D call: TRBD2 (6 bases). CDR3 length: 14 residues. Trimming took off 0 bases at V and 12 bases at J, with 15 bases between the two ends. CDR1 MRHNA and CDR2 SNTAGT come from the germline V gene. CDR3 in amino acids: CASSDSSEVGGQFF. CDR3 nucleotide sequence: TGTGCCAGCAGTGACTCTTCAGAAGTGGGAGGGCAGTTCTTC.